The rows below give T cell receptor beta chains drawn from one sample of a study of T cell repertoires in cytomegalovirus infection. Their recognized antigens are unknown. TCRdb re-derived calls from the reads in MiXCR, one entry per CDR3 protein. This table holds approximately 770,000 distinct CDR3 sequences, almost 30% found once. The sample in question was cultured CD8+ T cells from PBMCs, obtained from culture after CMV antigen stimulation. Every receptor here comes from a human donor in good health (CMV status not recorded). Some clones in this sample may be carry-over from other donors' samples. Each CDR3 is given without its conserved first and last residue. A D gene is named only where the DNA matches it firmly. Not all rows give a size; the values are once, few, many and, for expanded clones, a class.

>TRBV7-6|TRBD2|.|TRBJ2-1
ASSRAGGGTVEQF
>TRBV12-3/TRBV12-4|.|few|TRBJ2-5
ASMGAQETQY
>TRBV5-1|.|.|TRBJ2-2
ASSLVESRTAGTGELF
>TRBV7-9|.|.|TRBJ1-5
ASSLAGGGDSGNQPQH
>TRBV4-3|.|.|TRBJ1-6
ASSLERVNSPLH
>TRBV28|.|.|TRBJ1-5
ASSKSGDQPQH
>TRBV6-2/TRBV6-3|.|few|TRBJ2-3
ASSWGDRGRLDTQY
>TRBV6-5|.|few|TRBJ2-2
ASARGHTGELF
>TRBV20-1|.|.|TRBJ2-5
SATSRGDPQETQY
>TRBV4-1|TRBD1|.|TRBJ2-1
ASSQKDRGVDEQF
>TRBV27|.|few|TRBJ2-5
ASSPTLNRGETQY
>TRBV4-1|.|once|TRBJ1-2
ASSRADSAEGYT
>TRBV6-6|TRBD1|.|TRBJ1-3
ASSGGTGDGNTIY
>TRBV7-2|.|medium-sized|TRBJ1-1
ASSLGMGGTEAF
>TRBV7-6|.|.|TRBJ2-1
ASSLGGGGGHNEQF
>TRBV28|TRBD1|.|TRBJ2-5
ASSFGDRVETQY
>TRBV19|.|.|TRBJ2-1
ASSITTSSYNEQF
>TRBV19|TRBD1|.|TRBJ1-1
ASSIGRQGKTEAF
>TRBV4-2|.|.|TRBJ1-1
ASSQDPDMNTEAF
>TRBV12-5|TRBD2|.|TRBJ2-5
ASGSSGGASETQY
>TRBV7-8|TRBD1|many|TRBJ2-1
ASSSYGDRGLYEQF
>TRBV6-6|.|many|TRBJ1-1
ASRQGKGPEAF
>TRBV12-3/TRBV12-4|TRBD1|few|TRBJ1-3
ASSTGGSGNTIY